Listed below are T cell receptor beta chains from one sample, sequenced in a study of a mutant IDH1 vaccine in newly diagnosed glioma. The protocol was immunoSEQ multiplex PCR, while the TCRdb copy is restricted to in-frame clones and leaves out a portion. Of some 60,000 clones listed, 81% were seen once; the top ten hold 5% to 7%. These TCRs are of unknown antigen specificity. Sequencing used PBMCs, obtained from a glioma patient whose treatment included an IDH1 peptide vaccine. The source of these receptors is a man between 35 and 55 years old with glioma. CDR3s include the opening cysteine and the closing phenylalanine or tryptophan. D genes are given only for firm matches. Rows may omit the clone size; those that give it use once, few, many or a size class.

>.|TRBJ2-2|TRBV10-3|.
TGTGCCATCAGTGCACGACAGGTCGAGAATTCGGGGGAGCTGTTTTTT
CAISARQVENSGELFF
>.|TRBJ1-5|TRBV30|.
TGTGCCTGGAGTGTACCGGGCGGTGATTGGTGGGCAGGCTCAGGCAATCAGCCCCAGCATTTT
CAWSVPGGDWWAGSGNQPQHF
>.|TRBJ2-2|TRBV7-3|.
TGTGCCAGCAGCTTACATACAGGGATGGTCCCCGGGGAGCTGTTTTTT
CASSLHTGMVPGELFF
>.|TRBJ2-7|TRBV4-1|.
TGCGCCAGCACCCCTGAGAACCGGTCTGGGGCTCGCCACGAGCAGTACTTC
CASTPENRSGARHEQYF
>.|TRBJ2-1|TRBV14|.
TGTGCCAGCAGCCATCGACTTAATGAGCAGTTCTTC
CASSHRLNEQFF
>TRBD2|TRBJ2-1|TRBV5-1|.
TGCGCCAGCAGCCTAGGACTAGCGGGAGGTGGGTCCTACAATGAGCAGTTCTTC
CASSLGLAGGGSYNEQFF
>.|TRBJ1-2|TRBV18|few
TGTGCCAGCTCACCATCCGGGTACGGCTATGGCTACACCTTC
CASSPSGYGYGYTF
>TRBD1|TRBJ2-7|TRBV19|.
TGTGCCAGTAGTGCAGCCCAGGGGGCGGGTGAAGCGGATTACGAGCAGTACTTC
CASSAAQGAGEADYEQYF
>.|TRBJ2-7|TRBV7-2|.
TGTGCCAGCAGCATCGTGGGTACAAAGTACGAGCAGTACTTC
CASSIVGTKYEQYF
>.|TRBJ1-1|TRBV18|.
TGTGCCAGCTCAGGACAGTCGAACACTGAAGCTTTCTTT
CASSGQSNTEAFF
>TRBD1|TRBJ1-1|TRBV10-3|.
TGTGCCATCAGATCGGACAGGGTGTCTGAAGCTTTCTTT
CAIRSDRVSEAFF
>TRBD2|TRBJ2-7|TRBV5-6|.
TGTGCCAGCACCGCCCAGCGGGGTTGGTACGAGCAGTACTTC
CASTAQRGWYEQYF
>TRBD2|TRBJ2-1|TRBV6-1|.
TGTGCCAGCAGGGATTGGAGCGGGGGGCGGAATGAGCAGTTCTTC
CASRDWSGGRNEQFF
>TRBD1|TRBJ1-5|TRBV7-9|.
TGTGCCAGCAGCTTAGGTGGGCTCGAGACAGGGCAGAATCAGCCCCAGCATTTT
CASSLGGLETGQNQPQHF
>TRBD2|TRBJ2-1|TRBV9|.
TGTGCCAGCAGCGCTAGACTAGCGTACCATGAGCAGTTCTTC
CASSARLAYHEQFF
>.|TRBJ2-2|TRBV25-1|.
TGTGCCAGCAGTGCCGAGGCGTGGACCGGGGAGCTGTTTTTT
CASSAEAWTGELFF
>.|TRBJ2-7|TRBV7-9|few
TGTGCCAGCACCAGCACCACCGGAGGGTTCGAGCAGTACTTC
CASTSTTGGFEQYF
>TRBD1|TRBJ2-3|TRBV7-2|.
TGTGCCAGCAGCTTGAAGACAGGGGCTACGCAGTATTTT
CASSLKTGATQYF
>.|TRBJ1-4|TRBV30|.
TGTGCCTGGAATCCAATGGGCGCTGAAAAACTGTTTTTT
CAWNPMGAEKLFF
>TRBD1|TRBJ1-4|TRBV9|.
TGTGCCAGCAGCGGATACAGGGGCGCGGGGGAAAAACTGTTTTTT
CASSGYRGAGEKLFF
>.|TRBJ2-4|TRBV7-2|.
TGTGCCAGCAGCCCCTATCCGTATAACATTCAGTACTTC
CASSPYPYNIQYF
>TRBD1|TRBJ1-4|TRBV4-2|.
TGTGCCAGCAGCCTACGGGGGGGGACAGGGGATGAAAAACTGTTTTTT
CASSLRGGTGDEKLFF
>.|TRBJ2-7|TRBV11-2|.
TGTGCCAGCAGCTTAGAGTATGGGCAGGAAAGGAGTTTC
CASSLEYGQERSF
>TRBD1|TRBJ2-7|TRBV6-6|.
TGTGCCAGCAGCCTTATACAGGGGAACGAGCAGTACTTC
CASSLIQGNEQYF
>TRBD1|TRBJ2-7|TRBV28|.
TGTGCCAGCAGTCCTTCCCGTAACAGGGGCCACGAGCAGTACTTC
CASSPSRNRGHEQYF
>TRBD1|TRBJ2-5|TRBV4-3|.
TGCGCCAGCAGCCAAGATGAGGGGGCATACCAAGAGACCCAGTACTTC
CASSQDEGAYQETQYF
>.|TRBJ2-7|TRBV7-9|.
TGTGCCAGCAGCCGGGCGTCCTACGAGCAGTACTTC
CASSRASYEQYF
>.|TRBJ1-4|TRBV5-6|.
TGTGCCAGCAGCGGATCCCCGAAGAAGGGTACACTGTTTTTT
CASSGSPKKGTLFF
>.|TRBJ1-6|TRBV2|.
TGTGCCAGCAGTGAGAGCAGCTTAAATTCACCCCTCCACTTT
CASSESSLNSPLHF
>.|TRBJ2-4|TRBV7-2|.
TGTGCCAGCAGCTCCGGGGGCAAAAACATTCAGTACTTC
CASSSGGKNIQYF
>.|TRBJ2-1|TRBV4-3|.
TGCGCCAGCAGCCAAGATTCGTGGGGTAAGCAGTTCTTC
CASSQDSWGKQFF
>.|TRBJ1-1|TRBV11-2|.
TGTGCCAGCAGCTTAGATAGGGCAGGTAGGCGGAACACTGAAGCTTTCTTT
CASSLDRAGRRNTEAFF
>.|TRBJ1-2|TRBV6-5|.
TGTGCCAGCAGTTACTCTCCCCGAGACAACTATGGCTACACCTTC
CASSYSPRDNYGYTF
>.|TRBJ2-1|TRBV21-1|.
TGTGCCAGCAGCAAGCATACGAGGGGTTCCTACAATGAGCAGTTCTTC
CASSKHTRGSYNEQFF
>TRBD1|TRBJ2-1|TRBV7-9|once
TGTGCCAGCAGCCTATACCTAGGGACAGGGATACCAAGGGAGCAGTTCTTC
CASSLYLGTGIPREQFF
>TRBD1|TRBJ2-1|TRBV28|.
TGTGCCAGCTGCCCAGTTGACAGGGATACTGGTGAGCAGTTCTTC
CASCPVDRDTGEQFF
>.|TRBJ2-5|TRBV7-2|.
TGTGCCAGCACCCAGTCCGGGGAGACTGTTGAGACCCAGTACTTC
CASTQSGETVETQYF
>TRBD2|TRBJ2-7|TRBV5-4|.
TGTGCCAGCAGCGGGACTAGCGGTTCCTACGAGCAGTACTTC
CASSGTSGSYEQYF
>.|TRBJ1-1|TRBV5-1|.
TGCGCCAGCAGCTTCGGCGATCCGAACACTGAAGCTTTCTTT
CASSFGDPNTEAFF